The T cell receptor beta chain described here comes from a study of immune cell composition in non-small cell lung cancer. V was clipped by 3 bases and J by 1 base, with 8 bases between them. CDR3 length: 14 amino acids. The V gene's germline CDR1 is MDHEN and CDR2 SYDVKM. Sequencing was performed with immunoSEQ multiplex PCR; in TCRdb, only in-frame clones are kept and a portion is missing. The table shows about 2,900 clones, with around 85% occurring only once. The data also belong to a second study, concerning CD4 T cells in lung cancer.

The sequence derives from a human donor with non-small cell lung cancer. This chain connects TRBV28 to TRBJ2-3; D not resolved. The sample was lung tumor tissue. CDR3 residues: CASSFVAGTDTQYF. The CDR3 DNA reads TGTGCCAGCAGTTTTGTTGCGGGCACAGATACGCAGTATTTT.